The 14 T cell receptor beta chains presented below share a single source sample, sequenced in a study of CD8 T cells in Susac syndrome. RNA was extracted with the RNeasy kit, and a quantity of roughly 0.5 to 1 ug was reverse transcribed using random hexamers. TCRdb re-called the immunoSEQ multiplex PCR reads through MiXCR, storing one row per CDR3 protein. In the table there are roughly 200,000 distinct CDR3 sequences, 85% to 95% of which are singletons. The sequencing input was CD4+ T cells from PBMCs. These receptors were taken from a human donor with multiple sclerosis.

This chain uses TRBV10-3 with TRBJ2-5, with D perhaps given as TRBD1 or TRBD2 (5 bases each). CDR1 and CDR2 (germline): ENHRY, SYGVKD. Trimming pared 4 bases from V and 5 bases from J, leaving 17 bases between. The CDR3 totals 15 residues. The CDR3 DNA follows: TGTGCCATCAGTGCGGGGCTGGTGGGACGGGAGACCCAGTACTTC. Encoded protein: CAISAGLVGRETQYF.

The V and J genes are TRBV30 and TRBJ1-1; D remains ambiguous. The germline V gene has CDR1 GTSNPN and CDR2 SVGIG (reference sequence). Trimming shortened V by 0 bases and J by 7 bases, and 9 bases separated the two germline ends. The CDR3 spans 12 residues. CDR3 DNA sequence: TGTGCCTGGAGTGTATCTGTGGGTGAAGCTTTCTTT. Encoded protein: CAWSVSVGEAFF.

The chain has TRBV9 and TRBJ1-1; D ambiguous. The CDR3 is 14 amino acids. With 0 bases removed from V and 2 bases from J, the gap between germline ends came to 8 bases. Germline V CDR1 and CDR2: SGDLS, YYNGEE. The CDR3 region has the DNA TGTGCCAGCAGCGTAGAGGTAGCCAACACTGAAGCTTTCTTT. Amino acid sequence: CASSVEVANTEAFF.

V gene TRBV12-3 or TRBV12-4 combines with J gene TRBJ1-6; TRBD1 matches at 8 bases. The CDR3 is 15 residues long. Trimming at V came to 7 bases and at J to 3 bases, leaving 5 bases not matched to a gene. CDR3 residues: CASTMTGVYNSPLHF. The CDR3 region has the DNA TGTGCCAGCACTATGACAGGGGTCTATAATTCACCCCTCCACTTT.

CDR3 bases: TGTGCCAGCAGCTTACCAAAAGGACTAGCGGTGGAGACCCAGTACTTC. Amino acid sequence: CASSLPKGLAVETQYF. The rearrangement joins TRBV7-2 to TRBJ2-5, with 10 bases identical to TRBD2. Losses at the gene ends were 2 bases for V and 5 bases for J; bases not matched to a gene: 8. CDR1 and CDR2 from the germline V gene are SGHTA and FQGNSA. The length of the CDR3 is 16 residues.

This clonotype appeared a few times. This chain links TRBV7-9 with TRBJ1-1; D remains unclear. This CDR3 contains 13 residues. V was clipped by 5 bases and J by 0 bases, with 7 bases between them. Germline lookup yields CDR1 SEHNR and CDR2 FQNEAQ (reference sequence). In nucleotides, the CDR3 is TGTGCCAGCAGCCCGGCCGTGAACACTGAAGCTTTCTTT. Its protein product is CASSPAVNTEAFF. The complete variable domain, with remaining parts taken from reference TRBV7-9 and TRBJ1-1, reads DTGVSQNPRHKITKRGQNVTFRCDPISEHNRLYWYRQTLGQGPEFLTYFQNEAQLEKSRLLSDRFSAERPKGSFSTLEIQRTEQGDSAMYLCASSPAVNTEAFFGQGTRLTVV.

The chain couples TRBV5-1 to TRBJ2-5; the D is unclear. Trimming cost V 1 base and J 2 bases, with 6 bases left between them. This CDR3 region has 13 residues. Germline lookup yields CDR1 SGHRS and CDR2 YFSETQ. The DNA for the CDR3 is TGCGCCAGCAGCTTGATTCTTCAAGAGACCCAGTACTTC. This gives the protein CASSLILQETQYF.

This clonotype appeared a single time. V is TRBV18 and J is TRBJ2-7; the match to TRBD1 covers 8 bases. Germline loops: CDR1 KGHSH, CDR2 LQKENI. The CDR3 spans 13 residues. The V segment lost 5 bases and the J segment 3 bases; nucleotides outside the gene matches: 3. In nucleotides, the CDR3 is TGTGCCAGCTCAGAACAGGGGGTCTACGAGCAGTACTTC. Protein: CASSEQGVYEQYF.

The J gene is TRBJ2-1, the V gene TRBV20-1, with D hard to call. From germline, CDR1 is DFQATT and CDR2 SNEGSKA (reference sequence). Trimming removed 6 bases from V and 6 bases from J, with 12 bases in between. This CDR3 has 12 amino acids. The CDR3: CSALDRTNEQFF. CDR3 nucleotides: TGCAGTGCATTAGACCGGACCAATGAGCAGTTCTTC.

The V and J genes are TRBV19 and TRBJ1-6, with D uncertain. The germline CDR1 and CDR2 sequences are LNHDA and SQIVND (reference sequence). The CDR3 is 17 residues long. Trimming removed 5 bases at V and 7 bases at J, with 21 bases between. Written as DNA, the CDR3 is TGTGCCAGTAGTCCCCGCAGCCTCACCTTCGTGAATTCACCCCTCCACTTT. Translating gives CASSPRSLTFVNSPLHF.

The DNA of the CDR3 is TGTGCCAGCAGTTCCCGGACAGGGGAGAGTGGAGATACGCAGTATTTT. This encodes CASSSRTGESGDTQYF. The chain uses TRBV27 and TRBJ2-3; TRBD1 aligns across 9 bases. V gave up 4 bases and J gave up 5 bases; unmatched junction bases: 10. Germline lookup yields CDR1 MNHEY and CDR2 SMNVEV (reference sequence). This CDR3 region has 16 residues.

This chain joins TRBV7-9 and TRBJ2-5; unclear D gene. Germline CDR1 and CDR2: SEHNR and FQNEAQ (reference sequence). The CDR3 has 14 residues. Trimming took off 2 bases at V and 4 bases at J, with 11 bases between the two ends. For the CDR3, the DNA is TGTGCCAGCAGCTTATCTCTCTCACGAGAGACCCAGTACTTC. Protein: CASSLSLSRETQYF.

The V gene is TRBV29-1, the J gene TRBJ1-1; unclear D gene. The CDR3 consists of 14 residues. The germline V and J ends were trimmed by 2 bases and 0 bases, with 10 bases remaining between them. Germline CDR1 and CDR2: SQVTM and ANQGSEA. The CDR3 reads CSVELRLVNTEAFF. The CDR3 DNA is TGCAGCGTTGAATTGCGGCTAGTGAACACTGAAGCTTTCTTT.

Written as DNA, the CDR3 is TGTGCCAGCAGTACACAGACAGGGTTCAATCAGCCCCAGCATTTT. Residues: CASSTQTGFNQPQHF. This chain links TRBV27 with TRBJ1-5, with 7 bases aligning to TRBD1. The CDR3 sequence is 15 residues long. Germline V gene sequence: CDR1 MNHEY, CDR2 SMNVEV (reference sequence). The V segment lost 5 bases and the J segment 3 bases; nucleotides outside the gene matches: 7.